This TCR beta chain was obtained from a study of T cell responses to AZD1222 COVID-19 vaccine. The V and J ends lost 2 bases and 1 base, in that order; junction bases with no gene match: 0. The CDR3 consists of 15 residues. Per the germline V gene, CDR1 is MNHEY and CDR2 is SVGAGI. Libraries were prepared by immunoSEQ multiplex PCR; TCRdb keeps only in-frame clonotypes and omits some of them. The profile shows roughly 100,000 clones, roughly 82% of them singletons. This receptor was obtained from an adult in good health. This chain uses TRBV6-5 with TRBJ2-3; 10 bases are shared with TRBD2. The sequenced sample was peripheral blood, obtained on day 0 of AZD1222 vaccination. The CDR3 DNA follows: TGTGCCAGCAGTTACGGGACTAGCGGCACAGATACGCAGTATTTT. Translating gives CASSYGTSGTDTQYF.